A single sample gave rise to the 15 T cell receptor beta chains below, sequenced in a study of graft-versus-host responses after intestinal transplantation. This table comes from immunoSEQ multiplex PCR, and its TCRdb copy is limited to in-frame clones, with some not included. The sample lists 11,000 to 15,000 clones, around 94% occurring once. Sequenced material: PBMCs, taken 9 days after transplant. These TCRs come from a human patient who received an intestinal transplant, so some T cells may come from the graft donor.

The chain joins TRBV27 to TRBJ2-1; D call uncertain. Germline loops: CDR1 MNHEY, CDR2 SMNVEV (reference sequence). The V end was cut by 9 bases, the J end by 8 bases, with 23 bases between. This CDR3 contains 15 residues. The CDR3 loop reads CASKLSSLLHDEQFF. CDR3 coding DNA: TGTGCCAGTAAACTCAGCAGTTTGTTGCACGATGAGCAGTTCTTC.

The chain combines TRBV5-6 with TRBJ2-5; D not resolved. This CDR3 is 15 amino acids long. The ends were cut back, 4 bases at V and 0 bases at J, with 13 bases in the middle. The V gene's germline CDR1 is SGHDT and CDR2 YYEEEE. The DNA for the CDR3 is TGTGCCAGCAGCCCACGGGCCCGTTACCAAGAGACCCAGTACTTC. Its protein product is CASSPRARYQETQYF.

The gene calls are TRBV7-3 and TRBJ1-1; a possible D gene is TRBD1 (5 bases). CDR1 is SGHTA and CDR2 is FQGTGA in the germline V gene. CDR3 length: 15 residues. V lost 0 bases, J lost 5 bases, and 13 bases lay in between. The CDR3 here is CASSLTGGPNTEAFF. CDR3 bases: TGTGCCAGCAGCTTAACGGGGGGACCGAATACTGAAGCTTTCTTT. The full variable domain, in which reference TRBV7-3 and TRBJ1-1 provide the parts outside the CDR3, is GAGVSQTPSNKVTEKGKYVELRCDPISGHTALYWYRQSLGQGPEFLIYFQGTGAADDSGLPNDRFFAVRPEGSVSTLKIQRTERGDSAVYLCASSLTGGPNTEAFFGQGTRLTVV.

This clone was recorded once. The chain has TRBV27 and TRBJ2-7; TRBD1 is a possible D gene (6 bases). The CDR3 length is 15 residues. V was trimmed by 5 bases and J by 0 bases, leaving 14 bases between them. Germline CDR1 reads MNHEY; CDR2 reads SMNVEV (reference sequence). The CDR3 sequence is CASSPIGQNSYEQYF. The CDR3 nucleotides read TGTGCCAGCAGTCCAATAGGACAGAACTCCTACGAGCAGTACTTC.

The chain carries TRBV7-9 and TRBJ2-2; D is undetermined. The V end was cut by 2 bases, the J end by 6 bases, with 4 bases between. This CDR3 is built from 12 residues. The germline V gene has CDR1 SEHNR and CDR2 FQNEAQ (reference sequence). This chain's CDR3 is CASSLISGELFF. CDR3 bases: TGTGCCAGCAGCTTAATATCCGGGGAGCTGTTTTTT.

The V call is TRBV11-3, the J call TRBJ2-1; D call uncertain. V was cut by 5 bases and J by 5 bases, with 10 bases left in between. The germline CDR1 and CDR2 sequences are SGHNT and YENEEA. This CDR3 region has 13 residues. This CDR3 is CASSPRPDNEQFF. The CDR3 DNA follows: TGTGCCAGCAGCCCCAGACCAGACAATGAGCAGTTCTTC.

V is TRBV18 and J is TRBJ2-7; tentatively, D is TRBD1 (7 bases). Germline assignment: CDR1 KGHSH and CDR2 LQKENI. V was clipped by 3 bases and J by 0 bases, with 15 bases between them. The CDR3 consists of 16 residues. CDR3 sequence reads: CASSPPRGDPSYEQYF. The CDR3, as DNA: TGTGCCAGCTCACCTCCCAGGGGGGACCCCTCCTACGAGCAGTACTTC.

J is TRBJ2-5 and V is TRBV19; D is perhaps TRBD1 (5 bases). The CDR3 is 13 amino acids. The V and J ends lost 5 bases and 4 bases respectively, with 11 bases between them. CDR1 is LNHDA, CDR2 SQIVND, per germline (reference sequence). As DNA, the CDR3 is TGTGCCAGTAGTGGGGCGACGAGAGAGACCCAGTACTTC. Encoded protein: CASSGATRETQYF.

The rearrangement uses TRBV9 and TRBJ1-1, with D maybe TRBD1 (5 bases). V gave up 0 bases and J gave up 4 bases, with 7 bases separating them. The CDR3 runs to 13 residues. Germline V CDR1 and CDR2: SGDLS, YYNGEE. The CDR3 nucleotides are TGTGCCAGCAGCGTAGGGGACTTCACTGAAGCTTTCTTT. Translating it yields CASSVGDFTEAFF.

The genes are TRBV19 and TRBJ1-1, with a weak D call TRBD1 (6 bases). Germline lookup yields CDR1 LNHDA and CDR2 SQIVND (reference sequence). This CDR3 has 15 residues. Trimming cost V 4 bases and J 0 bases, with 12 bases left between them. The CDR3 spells CASSTAGALNTEAFF. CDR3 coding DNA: TGTGCCAGTAGTACTGCAGGGGCCTTGAACACTGAAGCTTTCTTT.

The CDR3 DNA sequence: TGTGCTAGTGGTTTGGGGCCGGACAGGGGGCTCTATGGCTACACCTTC. Protein sequence: CASGLGPDRGLYGYTF. This chain links TRBV12-5 with TRBJ1-2, with TRBD1 matching over 11 bases. This CDR3 is built from 16 residues. V dropped 1 base and J dropped 4; count of bases not matched to a gene: 5. Germline lookup yields CDR1 LGHNT and CDR2 FRNRAP.

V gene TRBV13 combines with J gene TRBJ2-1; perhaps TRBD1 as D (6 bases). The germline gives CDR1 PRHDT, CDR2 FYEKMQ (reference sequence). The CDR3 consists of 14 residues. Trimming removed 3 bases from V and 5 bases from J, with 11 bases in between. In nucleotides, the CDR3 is TGTGCCAGCAGCTTGAGGACAGTCGACAATGAGCAGTTCTTC. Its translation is CASSLRTVDNEQFF.

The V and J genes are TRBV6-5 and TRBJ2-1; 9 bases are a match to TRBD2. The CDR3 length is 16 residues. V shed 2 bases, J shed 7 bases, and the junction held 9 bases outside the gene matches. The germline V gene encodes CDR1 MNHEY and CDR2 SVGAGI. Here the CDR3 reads CASSYDWLAGLNEQFF. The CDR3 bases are TGTGCCAGCAGTTACGATTGGCTAGCGGGATTGAATGAGCAGTTCTTC.

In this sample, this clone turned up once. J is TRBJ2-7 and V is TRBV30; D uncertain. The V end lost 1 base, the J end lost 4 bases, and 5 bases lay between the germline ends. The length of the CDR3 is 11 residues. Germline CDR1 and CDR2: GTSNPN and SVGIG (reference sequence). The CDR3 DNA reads TGTGCCTGGAGTGACTTATACGAGCAGTACTTC. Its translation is CAWSDLYEQYF. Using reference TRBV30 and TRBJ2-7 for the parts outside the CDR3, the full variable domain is SQTIHQWPATLVQPVGSPLSLECTVEGTSNPNLYWYRQAAGRGLQLLFYSVGIGQISSEVPQNLSASRPQDRQFILSSKKLLLSDSGFYLCAWSDLYEQYFGPGTRLTVT.

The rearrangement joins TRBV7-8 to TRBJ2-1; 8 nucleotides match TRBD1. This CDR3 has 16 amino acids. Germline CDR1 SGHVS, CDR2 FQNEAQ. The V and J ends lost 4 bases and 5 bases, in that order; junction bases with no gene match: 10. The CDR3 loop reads CASSSNRDRRNNEQFF. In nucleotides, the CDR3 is TGTGCCAGCAGCTCAAACCGGGACAGGAGGAACAATGAGCAGTTCTTC.